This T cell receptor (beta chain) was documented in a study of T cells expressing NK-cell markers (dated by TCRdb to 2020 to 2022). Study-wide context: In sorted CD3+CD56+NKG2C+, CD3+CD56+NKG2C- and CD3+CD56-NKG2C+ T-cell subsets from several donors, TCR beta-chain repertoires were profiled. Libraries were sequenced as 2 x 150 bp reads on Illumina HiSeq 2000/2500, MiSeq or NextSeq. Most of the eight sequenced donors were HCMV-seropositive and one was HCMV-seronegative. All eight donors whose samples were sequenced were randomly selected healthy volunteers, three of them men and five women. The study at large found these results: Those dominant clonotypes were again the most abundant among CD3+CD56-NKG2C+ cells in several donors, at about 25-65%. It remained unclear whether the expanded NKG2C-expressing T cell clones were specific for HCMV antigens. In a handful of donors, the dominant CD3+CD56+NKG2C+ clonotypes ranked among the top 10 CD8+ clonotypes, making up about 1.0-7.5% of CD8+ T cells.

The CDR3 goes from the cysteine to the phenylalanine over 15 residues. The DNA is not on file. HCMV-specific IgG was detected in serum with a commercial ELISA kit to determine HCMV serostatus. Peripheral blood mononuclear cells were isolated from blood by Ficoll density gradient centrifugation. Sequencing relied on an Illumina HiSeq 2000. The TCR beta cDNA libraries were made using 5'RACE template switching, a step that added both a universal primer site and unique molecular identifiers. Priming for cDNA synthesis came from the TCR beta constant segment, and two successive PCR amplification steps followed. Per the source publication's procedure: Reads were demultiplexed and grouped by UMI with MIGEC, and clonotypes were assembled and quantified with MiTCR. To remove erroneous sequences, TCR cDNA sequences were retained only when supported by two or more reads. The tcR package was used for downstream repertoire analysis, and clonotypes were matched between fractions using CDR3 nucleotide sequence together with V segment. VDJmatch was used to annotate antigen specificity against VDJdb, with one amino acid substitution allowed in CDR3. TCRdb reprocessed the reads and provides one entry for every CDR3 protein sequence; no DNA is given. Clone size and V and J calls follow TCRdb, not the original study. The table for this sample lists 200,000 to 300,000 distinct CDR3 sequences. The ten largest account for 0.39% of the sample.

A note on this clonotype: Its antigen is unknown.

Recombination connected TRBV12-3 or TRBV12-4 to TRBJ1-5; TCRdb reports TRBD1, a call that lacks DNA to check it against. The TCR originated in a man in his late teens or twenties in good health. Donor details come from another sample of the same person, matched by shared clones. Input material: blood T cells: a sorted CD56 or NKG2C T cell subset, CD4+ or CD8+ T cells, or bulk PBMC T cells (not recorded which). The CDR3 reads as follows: CASSPEPLGNQPQHF.